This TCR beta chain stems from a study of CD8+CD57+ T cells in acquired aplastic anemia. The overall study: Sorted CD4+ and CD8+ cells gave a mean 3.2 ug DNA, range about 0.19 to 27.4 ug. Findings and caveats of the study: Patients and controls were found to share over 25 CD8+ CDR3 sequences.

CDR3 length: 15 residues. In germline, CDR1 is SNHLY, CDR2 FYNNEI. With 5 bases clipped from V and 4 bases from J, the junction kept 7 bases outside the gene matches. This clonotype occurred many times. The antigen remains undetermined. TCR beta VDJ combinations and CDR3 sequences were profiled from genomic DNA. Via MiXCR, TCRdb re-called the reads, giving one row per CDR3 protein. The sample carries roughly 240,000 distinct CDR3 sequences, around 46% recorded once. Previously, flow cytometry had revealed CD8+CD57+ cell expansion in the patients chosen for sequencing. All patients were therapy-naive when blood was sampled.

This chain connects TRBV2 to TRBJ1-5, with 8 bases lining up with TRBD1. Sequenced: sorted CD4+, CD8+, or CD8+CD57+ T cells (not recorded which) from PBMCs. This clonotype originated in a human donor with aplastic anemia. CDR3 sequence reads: CASSHRDRPNQPQHF. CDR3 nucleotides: TGTGCCAGCAGTCACCGGGACAGGCCGAATCAGCCCCAGCATTTT.